The rows below give T cell receptor beta chains drawn from one sample of a study of T cells in Graves' hyperthyroidism and ophthalmopathy. TCRdb independently ran MiXCR on the multiplex PCR reads; one entry per CDR3 protein. The data show some 560,000 distinct CDR3 sequences, with 14% seen just once and around 13% held by the top ten. Specimen: blood. The receptor source for this set is a woman aged 40-49 years with Graves' hyperthyroidism. Each CDR3 is given without its conserved first and last residue.

J,V,CDR3
TRBJ2-7,TRBV6-1,ASTVAGGPYEQY
TRBJ2-7,TRBV3-1,ASSQGTVSYEQY
TRBJ2-1,TRBV20-1,SSPGREVQISEQF
TRBJ2-5,TRBV5-1,ASSSGRSRVWETQY
TRBJ2-3,TRBV7-2,ASSSKTGLAGGRDTQY
TRBJ1-2,TRBV9,ASSLLMDGSFYGYT
TRBJ2-7,TRBV5-1,ASSWSNGLEEEQY
TRBJ2-7,TRBV27,ASRDRGTYEQY
TRBJ2-1,TRBV7-6,ASSLAGGGDNEQF
TRBJ2-7,TRBV5-1,ASSSVETQRGLYEQY
TRBJ2-1,TRBV28,ASSLAELSYNEQF
TRBJ1-5,TRBV2,ASVPGWDQPQH
TRBJ2-3,TRBV30,AWSVLQGITDTQY
TRBJ2-7,TRBV27,ASSLDRDLKKQY
TRBJ2-3,TRBV10-3,AIRSTGTSVSSSTDTQY
TRBJ2-6,TRBV2,ASSDLGGSGANVLT
TRBJ1-1,TRBV12-3/TRBV12-4,ASSLRQGTYTEAF
TRBJ2-6,TRBV27,ASSLMPVGGANVLT
TRBJ1-5,TRBV7-9,ASTISNQPQH
TRBJ2-1,TRBV5-5,ASSLASVLAGGGSYNEQF
TRBJ2-1,TRBV28,ASSFLRPRVEQF
TRBJ2-5,TRBV27,ANRLTGKETQY
TRBJ1-5,TRBV2,ASSELGEGNQPQH
TRBJ2-7,TRBV4-1,ASRHTGGEQY
TRBJ1-1,TRBV28,ASINSVNTEAF
TRBJ2-7,TRBV6-5,ASRVVLSYEQY
TRBJ2-7,TRBV5-1,ASSLEAGLNSYEQY
TRBJ1-4,TRBV14,ASSHRDRHNEKLF
TRBJ2-3,TRBV28,ASSPQGLREGTDTQY
TRBJ1-1,TRBV29-1,SVYGTGEAF
TRBJ1-5,TRBV2,ASRRDYGNQPQH
TRBJ2-5,TRBV12-5,ASGPPGQGRETQY
TRBJ2-7,TRBV7-8,ASSFGGGGPYEQY
TRBJ2-1,TRBV28,ASSLFAGRGRSYNEQF
TRBJ2-2,TRBV2,ASGRRRANTGELF
TRBJ2-4,TRBV5-1,ASSLRPLGTGAGNIQY
TRBJ2-3,TRBV18,ASSRGQSTDTQY
TRBJ2-2,TRBV5-8,ASSSWAQGTGELF
TRBJ1-5,TRBV20-1,SASKGPNQPQH
TRBJ2-1,TRBV11-2,ASSLTSGSFEQF
TRBJ1-4,TRBV5-1,ASSLAAGRVFEKLF
TRBJ2-7,TRBV20-1,SASPGTGPYEQY
TRBJ1-2,TRBV7-2,ASSRDRGLSYGYT